The sequence of this T cell receptor (beta chain) was determined in a study of blood T cell repertoires in COVID-19. Study at large: Sites in the United States, Italy and Spain provided acute and convalescent COVID-19 samples.

The protocol was immunoSEQ multiplex PCR, while the TCRdb copy is restricted to in-frame clones and leaves out a portion. The sample lists approximately 300,000 clones, more than 80% occurring once. J lost 4 bases, V lost 0 bases, and 6 bases had no gene match. The CDR3 runs to 18 residues. Germline CDR1 and CDR2: SGDLS and YYNGEE. This clonotype originated in a woman in her 30s with COVID-19, enrolled during active disease. The sequencing input was peripheral blood. This chain connects TRBV9 to TRBJ2-5; 16 bases are shared with TRBD2. The CDR3 coding sequence is TGTGCCAGCAGCGTAGGGGGACTAGCGGGAGGGCCCTCAGAGACCCAGTACTTC. Translating it yields CASSVGGLAGGPSETQYF.